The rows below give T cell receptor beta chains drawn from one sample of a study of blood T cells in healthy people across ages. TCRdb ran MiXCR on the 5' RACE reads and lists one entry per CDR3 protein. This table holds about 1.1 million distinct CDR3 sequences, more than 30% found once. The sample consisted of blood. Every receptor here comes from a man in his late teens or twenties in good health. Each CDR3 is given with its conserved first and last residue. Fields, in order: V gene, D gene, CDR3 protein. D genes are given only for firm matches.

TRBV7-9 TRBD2 CASSSPRTSGHTDTQYF
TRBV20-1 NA CSAREGPQETQYF
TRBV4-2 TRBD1 CASSHSGQGLGEAFF
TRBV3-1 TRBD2 CACSPYPGLPNEQYF
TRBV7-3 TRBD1 CASCPGQGAYTQYF
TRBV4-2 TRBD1 CASSHVQGADTEAFF
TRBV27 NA CASKAEGNSYNEQYF
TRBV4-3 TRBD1 CASSYRPGGDTGELFF
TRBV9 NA CASSGSPYDEQYF
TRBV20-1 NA CSAVGATESQEAQYF
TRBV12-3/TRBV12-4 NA CASSLSLGAVYSNQPQHF
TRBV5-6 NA CASSVGQTKEKLFF
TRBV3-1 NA CASSQYVEEQFF
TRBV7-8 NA CASSATRELSRNQPQHF
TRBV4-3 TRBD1 CASSQDWTGGVMTEAFF
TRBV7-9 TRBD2 CASSLRTGTTNTGELFF
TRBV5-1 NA CASSVGRMNTEAFF
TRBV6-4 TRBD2 CASSDSLAGGPNEQYF
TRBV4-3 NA CASSQDTGTSGYTF
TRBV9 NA CASSVLGAGGTQYF
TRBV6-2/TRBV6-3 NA CASSYDPGGVYQETQYF
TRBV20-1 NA CSASRAVQESQYF
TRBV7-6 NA CASARQQGNYGYTF
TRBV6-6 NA CASSSGPGSHSPLHF
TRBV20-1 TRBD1 CSAREEGQGAPNEQFF
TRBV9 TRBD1 CASTRQGGYSETQYF
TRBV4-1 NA CASSQDSQPRQYYGYTF
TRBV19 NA CASSIDGPGGYTF
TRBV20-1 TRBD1 CSAPKTGDYGYTF
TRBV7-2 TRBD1 CASSSSDRGLYEQYF
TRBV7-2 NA CASSRSRPQGIYNEQFF
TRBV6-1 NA CASSGAYGYTF
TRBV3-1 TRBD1 CASSQYTGGASTDTQYF
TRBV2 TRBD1 CASSRDGTGNGYTF
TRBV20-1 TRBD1 CSARDRWTGNHNSPLHF
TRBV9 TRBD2 CASMGGGATDTQYF
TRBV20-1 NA CSARGGRGNTDTQYF
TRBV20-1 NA CSASRDGKLFF
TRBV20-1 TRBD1 CSANRGTRETQYF
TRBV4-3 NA CASSQEKGELFF